This T cell receptor beta chain was recorded in a study of regulatory T cells in long-lasting Graves disease (dated by TCRdb to the early 2020s). About the investigation overall: To count as having persistent Graves' disease, a patient had to have received antithyroid drug treatment for over 5 years with TSH receptor autoantibodies remaining persistently positive. A total of 35 or so samples were covered by TCR sequencing, comprising 13 persistent and around 20 newly diagnosed Graves' disease patients. Persistent Graves' disease patients were compared with newly diagnosed Graves' disease patients by peripheral blood TCR sequencing and RNA sequencing. The study took place in China and was registered as a clinical trial. Antithyroid drugs had been taken for 8.5 to 13 years on average by persistent Graves' disease patients in the clinical cohort.

V loses 8 bases at its end and J loses 7 bases; junction bases beyond the gene matches: 7. CDR1 MNHEY and CDR2 SMNVEV are derived from the germline V gene (reference sequence). The CDR3 numbers 14 residues from cysteine through phenylalanine. Only CDR3 DNA remains: 42 bases, in frame from the first base. The time point label here, explained by the study, means: persistent/refractory GD, antithyroid drugs over 5 years with positive TRAb. RNA was extracted from PBMCs in TRIzol for both TCR sequencing and RNA sequencing. Graves' disease was diagnosed according to American Thyroid Association guidelines. Recruitment of patients was carried out at an endocrinology department in Xi'an, China. Each patient gave about 9.1 milliliters of peripheral blood, collected in an EDTA anticoagulant tube. PBMCs were isolated by Ficoll Paque Plus density gradient separation without further T cell sorting. An Agilent 2100 Bioanalyzer and agarose gel were used to check RNA quality, and a NanoDrop 2000 was used to measure RNA concentration.

Receptor libraries were prepared by multiplex PCR. Sequencer: Illumina HiSeq 4000. To build TCR beta libraries, CDR3 regions were amplified by Arm-PCR using iRepertoire HTBI primers. Before sequencing, the PCR products went through gel purification. The paper's data handling went like this. Gene usage analysis of CDR3 amino acid clonotypes relied on the roughly 58 TRBV and about 15 TRBJ segments identified across samples. COPE and FqMerger were used to merge the filtered high-quality paired reads into contigs. BLAST was used to align contigs to the IMGT TRBV, TRBD and TRBJ reference genes, and CDR3 was defined following IMGT. Any clonotype with a frequency above 0.1% was counted as a highly expanded clone. Repertoire diversity was measured by Shannon entropy, and V-J evenness by the Gini coefficient. Clonotypes shared by more than one individual were considered public. In TCRdb, the public reads were trimmed at Q25 with fastp and aligned with MiXCR, with productive beta chains retained. Entries that share a CDR3 protein sequence are merged under the most common genes and DNA. TCRdb, not the authors, supplied the V and J calls. The sample profile shows under 450,000 distinct CDR3 sequences; around 24% of them were found once. The ten largest clones capture around 24% of the sample.

With regard to this clonotype: Its antigen is currently not known. Base qualities are not recorded, but no much larger clone differs from it by a single base.

General findings and caveats noted by the study authors: More public clonotypes were shared among persistent patients (roughly 2,900) than among newly diagnosed patients (more than 900). Only peripheral blood was studied, because thyroid tissue, the primary lesion, was inaccessible. Only the TCR beta chain was sequenced and analyzed. Preferential use of TRBV28, TRBJ1-2 and TRBJ2-5 was observed in persistent disease, whereas TRBV20-1 and TRBJ2-1 were favored in newly diagnosed disease. Persistent Graves' disease patients showed lower TCR Shannon entropy and fewer highly expanded clones than newly diagnosed patients, suggesting clonal expansion. The authors noted that the small sample size was a limitation that may lower accuracy.

The chain uses TRBV27 and TRBJ2-7; 14 central bases correspond to TRBD2. Source: peripheral blood mononuclear cells (PBMCs), taken when the disease was refractory, from a patient treated with antithyroid drugs. This clonotype originated in a female donor with Graves disease. This receptor has the CDR3 CASAFGTSGSEQYF. The sequence in DNA is TGTGCCAGCGCCTTCGGGACTAGCGGGAGTGAGCAGTACTTC.